Shown below are 29 T cell receptor beta chains from a single sample sequenced in a study of a mutant IDH1 vaccine in newly diagnosed glioma (dated by TCRdb to 2020 to 2023). Library construction relied on the immunoSEQ multiplex PCR assay. Drawn from immuneACCESS, this table holds only the in-frame rearrangements with V and J called that TCRdb kept. Clones are partly lost; checked studies trace under half to an unresolved V gene and leave the rest unexplained. Across this sample there are about 54,000 clones, with approximately 80% seen only once. Around 21% of the sample lies in the top ten. The meaning of the sample's time point label: baseline, week 1 (first vaccination visit). In light of the paper, this sample's treatment or condition label describes: pre-vaccination baseline after standard-of-care therapy. This specimen consisted of PBMCs, obtained from a glioma patient treated with radiotherapy, temozolomide or both. Every receptor here comes from a man aged 18 to 35 with glioma.

This chain links TRBV20-1 with TRBJ2-5; D unresolved. The V end was cut by 3 bases, the J end by 7 bases, with 6 bases between. Germline values: CDR1 DFQATT, CDR2 SNEGSKA (reference sequence). The CDR3 is made up of 10 amino acids. The DNA for the CDR3 is TGCAGTGCTAGTAGGTCGACCCAGTACTTC. Protein: CSASRSTQYF.

This chain uses TRBV10-1 with TRBJ1-6; no definite D call. The V end was cut by 3 bases, the J end by 13 bases, with 22 bases between. The germline V gene has CDR1 WNHNN and CDR2 SYGVQD (reference sequence). There are 16 residues in the CDR3. This CDR3 reads CASSDFCTSRGRPLHF. The CDR3 DNA sequence: TGCGCCAGCAGTGATTTCTGCACTTCACGCGGTCGGCCCCTCCACTTT.

This sequence joins TRBV7-9 and TRBJ2-1, with D uncertain. Trimming took 0 bases from V and 10 from J, leaving 16 bases between them. This CDR3 comprises 15 residues. Germline lookup yields CDR1 SEHNR and CDR2 FQNEAQ (reference sequence). The CDR3 DNA follows: TGTGCCAGCAGCTTAGCGTATCGACCTGAGAAGGAGCAGTTCTTC. Residues: CASSLAYRPEKEQFF.

J is TRBJ1-1 and V is TRBV5-1; no reliable D call. Trimming cost V 0 bases and J 1 base, with 7 bases left between them. The CDR3 contains 14 residues. Germline CDR1 reads SGHRS; CDR2 reads YFSETQ. CDR3 DNA: TGCGCCAGCAGCTTGGACCCTGGGAACACTGAAGCTTTCTTT. It specifies CASSLDPGNTEAFF.

The chain couples TRBV4-2 to TRBJ1-2, with 8 nucleotides matching TRBD1. The CDR3 is made up of 16 amino acids. V lost 3 bases, J lost 2 bases, and 8 bases stayed unmatched. Germline V gives CDR1 LGHNA, CDR2 YNFKEQ. CDR3 sequence reads: CASSHAPGGSNYGYTF. DNA for the CDR3: TGTGCCAGCAGCCATGCTCCAGGGGGCTCGAACTATGGCTACACCTTC.

This chain joins TRBV5-1 and TRBJ2-7, with a weak D call TRBD2 (6 bases). This CDR3 contains 17 residues. Germline V CDR1 and CDR2: SGHRS, YFSETQ. V lost 0 bases and J 2 bases, leaving 18 bases between the germline ends. The chain's CDR3 is CASSLGLVGGATYEQYF. The CDR3 region has the DNA TGCGCCAGCAGCTTGGGCCTGGTCGGCGGGGCGACCTACGAGCAGTACTTC.

This chain links TRBV9 with TRBJ2-3; D is possibly TRBD2 (6 bases). The germline V and J ends were trimmed by 0 bases and 0 bases, with 11 bases remaining between them. This CDR3 contains 16 residues. CDR1 SGDLS and CDR2 YYNGEE come from the germline V gene. The CDR3 is CASSVAGGTSTDTQYF. The DNA for the CDR3 is TGTGCCAGCAGCGTAGCCGGGGGTACTAGCACAGATACGCAGTATTTT.

The CDR3 is CSVREEGIGGYTF. The CDR3 DNA follows: TGCAGCGTTCGGGAAGAGGGGATAGGCGGCTACACCTTC. This rearrangement joins TRBV29-1 to TRBJ1-2; D possibly corresponds to TRBD1 (5 bases). CDR1 is SQVTM and CDR2 is ANQGSEA in the germline V gene. This CDR3 has 13 residues. The V end lost 5 bases, the J end lost 8 bases, and 18 bases lay between the germline ends. The full variable domain, rest sourced from reference TRBV29-1 and TRBJ1-2, is SAVISQKPSRDICQRGTSLTIQCQVDSQVTMMFWYRQQPGQSLTLIATANQGSEATYESGFVIDKFPISRPNLTFSTLTVSNMSPEDSSIYLCSVREEGIGGYTFGSGTRLTVV.

V and J are TRBV18 and TRBJ1-3; unclear D gene. CDR3 size: 13 residues. CDR1 and CDR2 from the germline V gene are KGHSH and LQKENI. The germline V and J ends were trimmed by 4 bases and 1 base, with 5 bases remaining between them. CDR3 protein: CASSLLSGNTIYF. The CDR3 DNA is TGTGCCAGCTCACTCTTATCTGGAAACACCATATATTTT.

The DNA of the CDR3 is TGCGCCAGCAGCTTAGGGGTGACGAACACTGAAGCTTTCTTT. As protein: CASSLGVTNTEAFF. The chain is built from TRBV5-1 and TRBJ1-1, with D perhaps TRBD1 (5 bases). Germline V gene lookup returns CDR1 SGHRS and CDR2 YFSETQ. With 2 bases removed from V and 1 base from J, the gap between germline ends came to 9 bases. The CDR3 contains 14 residues.

The chain recombines TRBV30 with TRBJ1-1; no clear D gene. Germline V gives CDR1 GTSNPN, CDR2 SVGIG (reference sequence). V dropped 2 bases and J dropped 1 base, with 14 bases sitting between them. This CDR3 has 15 amino acids. DNA for the CDR3: TGTGCCTGGAGTTTTAAGGGAGCCAGGAACACTGAAGCTTTCTTT. This translates into CAWSFKGARNTEAFF.

The table lists this clone with a count of one. The V call is TRBV6-5, the J call TRBJ1-1; D perhaps matches TRBD1 (5 bases). Germline V gene sequence: CDR1 MNHEY, CDR2 SVGAGI. There are 15 residues in the CDR3. The germline V and J ends were trimmed by 8 bases and 3 bases, with 19 bases remaining between them. The DNA of the CDR3 is TGTGCCAGCCGCCTTCGGGTGGGGGGGGACACTGAAGCTTTCTTT. Protein: CASRLRVGGDTEAFF.

Only a few counts were recorded for this clone. The CDR3 loop is CASSRGGGMEVNSPLHF. CDR3 sequence (DNA): TGTGCCAGCAGTAGAGGGGGTGGAATGGAAGTGAATTCACCCCTCCACTTT. This chain uses TRBV9 with TRBJ1-6; D is possibly TRBD1 (6 bases). Trimming stripped 5 bases from V and 7 bases from J, with 22 bases between. Germline V gene sequence: CDR1 SGDLS, CDR2 YYNGEE. The CDR3 has 17 amino acids.

This rearrangement joins TRBV4-2 to TRBJ1-4; no definite D call. Germline values: CDR1 LGHNA, CDR2 YNFKEQ. Trimming removed 0 bases from V and 0 bases from J, with 14 bases in between. The CDR3 totals 18 residues. In DNA form, the CDR3 reads TGTGCCAGCAGCCAAGATCTAACCCGCAGTGCAACTAATGAAAAACTGTTTTTT. This encodes CASSQDLTRSATNEKLFF.

The genes are TRBV27 and TRBJ2-3; possibly TRBD1 for D (6 bases). This CDR3 is built from 16 residues. The V end lost 0 bases, the J end lost 2 bases, and 12 bases lay between the germline ends. The germline gives CDR1 MNHEY, CDR2 SMNVEV (reference sequence). Here the CDR3 reads CASSLSAQGITDTQYF. The DNA for the CDR3 is TGTGCCAGCAGTTTATCGGCCCAGGGGATCACAGATACGCAGTATTTT.

The chain links TRBV18 to TRBJ2-7; D may be TRBD1 or TRBD2 (6 bases each). Germline V lookup: CDR1 KGHSH, CDR2 LQKENI. The V and J ends lost 0 bases and 0 bases respectively, with 15 bases between them. The CDR3 totals 17 residues. The CDR3 DNA is TGTGCCAGCTCACCACCGGGTGGGGGGCCTCTCTCCTACGAGCAGTACTTC. It translates to CASSPPGGGPLSYEQYF.

The table lists this clone with a count of one. V is TRBV4-1 and J is TRBJ1-6; D ambiguous. V dropped 0 bases and J dropped 10 bases, with 7 bases sitting between them. Germline-derived CDR1 and CDR2 are MGHRA and YSYEKL. There are 13 residues in the CDR3. CDR3 residues: CASSQDRWSPLHF. The CDR3 DNA reads TGCGCCAGCAGCCAAGATAGATGGTCACCCCTCCACTTT.

The chain couples TRBV4-2 to TRBJ1-2, with TRBD1 identical over 10 bases. Germline V lookup: CDR1 LGHNA, CDR2 YNFKEQ. Losses at the gene ends were 4 bases for V and 4 bases for J; bases not matched to a gene: 15. The length of the CDR3 is 18 residues. This CDR3 reads CASSPPGQGPIGGYGYTF. CDR3 coding DNA: TGTGCCAGCAGCCCCCCGGGACAGGGGCCGATCGGGGGCTATGGCTACACCTTC.

CDR3 DNA sequence: TGTGCCAGCAGGAGCCGGGACACAATCACCGGGGAGCTGTTTTTT. This encodes CASRSRDTITGELFF. The chain carries TRBV7-9 and TRBJ2-2; perhaps TRBD1 as D (6 bases). V was clipped by 6 bases and J by 4 bases, with 15 bases between them. This CDR3 region has 15 residues. Germline V gene data show CDR1 as SEHNR and CDR2 as FQNEAQ (reference sequence).

This clone was picked up a small number of times. V is TRBV18 and J is TRBJ2-7; 9 bases fit TRBD1. Per the germline V gene, CDR1 is KGHSH and CDR2 is LQKENI. V lost 0 bases to trimming and J lost 3 bases; unmatched junction nucleotides: 0. The CDR3 has 14 residues. CDR3 in amino acids: CASSPPDRGYEQYF. CDR3 DNA sequence: TGTGCCAGCTCACCACCGGACAGGGGCTACGAGCAGTACTTC.

V gene TRBV5-6 combines with J gene TRBJ2-7; D is unresolved. The germline V gene encodes CDR1 SGHDT and CDR2 YYEEEE. V was cut by 4 bases and J by 2 bases, with 13 bases left in between. The CDR3 sequence is 14 residues long. CDR3 sequence (DNA): TGTGCCAGCAGCCTCCCGGATAGGCCCTACGAGCAGTACTTC. This encodes CASSLPDRPYEQYF.

The chain joins TRBV29-1 to TRBJ2-1, with 7 bases identical to TRBD2. Per the germline V gene, CDR1 is SQVTM and CDR2 is ANQGSEA. This CDR3 region has 13 residues. Trimming took 8 bases from V and 6 from J; bases not matched to a gene: 10. For the CDR3, the DNA is TGCAGCTCCCGGACTAGTACGTCCAATGAGCAGTTCTTC. Its translation is CSSRTSTSNEQFF.

This clone was seen once. J is TRBJ1-1 and V is TRBV5-1; possibly TRBD1 for D (5 bases). V gave up 7 bases and J gave up 1 base, with 11 bases separating them. The CDR3 has 13 residues. The germline V gene has CDR1 SGHRS and CDR2 YFSETQ. The CDR3: CASGGGGNTEAFF. Here the CDR3 DNA reads TGCGCCAGCGGGGGAGGAGGGAACACTGAAGCTTTCTTT.

This clone was recorded once. This rearrangement joins TRBV13 to TRBJ2-7, with D tentatively TRBD1 (5 bases). Germline V gene data show CDR1 as PRHDT and CDR2 as FYEKMQ (reference sequence). Trimming took 1 base from V and 2 from J, leaving 9 bases between them. The CDR3 spans 14 residues. The CDR3 here is CASSLAGAAYEQYF. The CDR3 nucleotides are TGTGCCAGCAGCTTAGCTGGGGCAGCCTACGAGCAGTACTTC.

This clone was counted a few times. J is TRBJ2-3 and V is TRBV9; D may be TRBD1 (6 bases). The V and J ends lost 0 bases and 0 bases respectively, with 20 bases between them. Germline values: CDR1 SGDLS, CDR2 YYNGEE. CDR3 length equals 19 residues. The CDR3 DNA reads TGTGCCAGCAGCGTAGCAGAGGACAGAGCCTACTCGAGCACAGATACGCAGTATTTT. It translates to CASSVAEDRAYSSTDTQYF.

The chain employs TRBV15 and TRBJ1-5; maybe TRBD1 (5 bases). CDR1 and CDR2 from the germline V gene are LNHNV and YYDKDF (reference sequence). The CDR3 contains 16 residues. V shed 4 bases and J shed 7 bases, with 20 bases lying between them. The CDR3 bases are TGTGCCACCAGCACCTTTTTAACAGGAAGGAAGCAGCCCCAGCATTTT. It codes for CATSTFLTGRKQPQHF. Filled out from reference TRBV15 and TRBJ1-5, the complete variable domain reads DAMVIQNPRYQVTQFGKPVTLSCSQTLNHNVMYWYQQKSSQAPKLLFHYYDKDFNNEADTPDNFQSRRPNTSFCFLDIRSPGLGDTAMYLCATSTFLTGRKQPQHFGDGTRLSIL.

J is TRBJ1-4 and V is TRBV9; D unclear. V was shortened by 0 bases and J by 5 bases, with 14 bases between the two germline ends. This CDR3 has 16 amino acids. CDR1 and CDR2 from the germline V gene are SGDLS and YYNGEE. DNA of the CDR3: TGTGCCAGCAGCGTAGGGGTTGCGGTCGTAAATGAAAAACTGTTTTTT. Protein: CASSVGVAVVNEKLFF.

This clone was seen just once. The V gene is TRBV6-5, the J gene TRBJ2-7; 8 bases map to TRBD2. The germline V gene encodes CDR1 MNHEY and CDR2 SVGAGI. J gave up 4 bases and V 8 bases, and 13 bases lay outside the gene matches. This CDR3 has 15 amino acids. CDR3: CASGTSGGGRYEQYF. The CDR3 bases are TGTGCCAGCGGGACGAGCGGGGGAGGGAGGTACGAGCAGTACTTC.

J is TRBJ1-2 and V is TRBV19; weak D call: TRBD1 (6 bases). The CDR3 consists of 14 residues. V lost 10 bases and J 8 bases, leaving 23 bases between the germline ends. Germline V CDR1 and CDR2: LNHDA, SQIVND (reference sequence). CDR3 residues: CATNNQGFKGGYTF. Written as DNA, the CDR3 is TGTGCCACCAATAACCAGGGGTTTAAGGGAGGCTACACCTTC.